This T cell receptor beta chain comes out of a study of blood T cell repertoires in COVID-19. Study background: Sources were T cells, B-cell-depleted T cells, or PBMCs; the material itself was cDNA or gDNA.

Authors' processing steps: Reference gene primer amplification yielded estimated nucleated cell counts. The protocol was immunoSEQ multiplex PCR, while the TCRdb copy is restricted to in-frame clones and leaves out a portion. That table gives V, J and clone size, and the DNA gave D and trimming. The sample shows hundreds of thousands of clones, roughly 87% of them seen only once. Trimming removed 5 bases at V and 3 bases at J, with 8 bases between. Germline loops: CDR1 DFQATT, CDR2 SNEGSKA (reference sequence). The CDR3 has 11 amino acids. Participants' reported clinical history set cohort assignment.

The receptor was derived from a woman younger than 45 with acute COVID-19. The rearrangement uses TRBV20-1 and TRBJ2-7; maybe TRBD2 (6 bases). The sequenced material came from PBMCs or T cells enriched from blood (not recorded which). CDR3 in DNA: TGCAGTGCTGGGGGGTACTACGAGCAGTACTTC. This sequence encodes CSAGGYYEQYF.